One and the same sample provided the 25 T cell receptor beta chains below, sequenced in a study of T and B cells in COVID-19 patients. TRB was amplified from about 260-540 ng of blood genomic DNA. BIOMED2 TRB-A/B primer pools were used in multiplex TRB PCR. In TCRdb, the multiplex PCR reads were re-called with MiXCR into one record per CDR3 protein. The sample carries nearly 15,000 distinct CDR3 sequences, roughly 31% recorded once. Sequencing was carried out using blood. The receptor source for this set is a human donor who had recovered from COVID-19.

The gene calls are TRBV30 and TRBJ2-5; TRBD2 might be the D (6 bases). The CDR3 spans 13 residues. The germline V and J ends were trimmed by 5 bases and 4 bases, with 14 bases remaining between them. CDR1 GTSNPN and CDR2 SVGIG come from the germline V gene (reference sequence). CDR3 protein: CAWDRRETETQYF. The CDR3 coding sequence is TGTGCCTGGGATAGGAGGGAGACAGAGACCCAGTACTTC. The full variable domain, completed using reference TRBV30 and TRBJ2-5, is SQTIHQWPATLVQPVGSPLSLECTVEGTSNPNLYWYRQAAGRGLQLLFYSVGIGQISSEVPQNLSASRPQDRQFILSSKKLLLSDSGFYLCAWDRRETETQYFGPGTRLLVL.

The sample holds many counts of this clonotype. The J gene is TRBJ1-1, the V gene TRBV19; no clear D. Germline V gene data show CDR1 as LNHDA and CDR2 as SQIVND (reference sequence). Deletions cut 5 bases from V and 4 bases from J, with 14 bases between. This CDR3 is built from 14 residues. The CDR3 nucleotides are TGTGCCAGTAGTCCGCAGTGGAGTAGCACTGAAGCTTTCTTT. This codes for CASSPQWSSTEAFF.

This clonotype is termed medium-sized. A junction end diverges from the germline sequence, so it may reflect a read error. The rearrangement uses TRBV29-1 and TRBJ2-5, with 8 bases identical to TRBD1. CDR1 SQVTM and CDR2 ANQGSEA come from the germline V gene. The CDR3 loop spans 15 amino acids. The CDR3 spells CSVEGGTGSLETQYF. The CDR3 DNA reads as TGCAGCGTCGAAGGGGGGACAGGCAGCCTAGAGACCCAGTACTTC.

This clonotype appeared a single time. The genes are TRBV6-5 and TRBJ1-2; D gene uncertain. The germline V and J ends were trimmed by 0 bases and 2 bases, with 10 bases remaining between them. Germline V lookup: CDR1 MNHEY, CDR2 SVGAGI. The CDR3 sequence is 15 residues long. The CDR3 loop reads CASSYSSSRNYGYTF. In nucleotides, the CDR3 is TGTGCCAGCAGTTACTCGTCATCACGGAACTATGGCTACACCTTC.

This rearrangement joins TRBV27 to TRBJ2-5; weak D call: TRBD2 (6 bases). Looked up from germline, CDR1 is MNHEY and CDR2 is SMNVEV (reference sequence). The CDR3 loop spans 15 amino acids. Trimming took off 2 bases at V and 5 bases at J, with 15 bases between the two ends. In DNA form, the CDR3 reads TGTGCCAGCAGTTTAGGTATTTTGGCGGGGGAGACCCAGTACTTC. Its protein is CASSLGILAGETQYF.

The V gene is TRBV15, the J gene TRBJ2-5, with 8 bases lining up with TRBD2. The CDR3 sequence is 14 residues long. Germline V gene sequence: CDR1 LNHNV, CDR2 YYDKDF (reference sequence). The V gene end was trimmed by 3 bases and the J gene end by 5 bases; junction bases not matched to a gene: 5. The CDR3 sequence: CATSSGLAGETQYF. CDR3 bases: TGTGCCACCAGCAGCGGACTAGCCGGCGAGACCCAGTACTTC.

DNA of the CDR3: TGCAGTGCTGATGGGGTGGGCCCGGGTGAAAAACTGTTTTTT. It encodes CSADGVGPGEKLFF. This sequence joins TRBV20-1 and TRBJ1-4; D not certain. The CDR3 length is 14 residues. V was pared by 5 bases and J by 7 bases, with 17 bases between. From germline, CDR1 is DFQATT and CDR2 SNEGSKA (reference sequence).

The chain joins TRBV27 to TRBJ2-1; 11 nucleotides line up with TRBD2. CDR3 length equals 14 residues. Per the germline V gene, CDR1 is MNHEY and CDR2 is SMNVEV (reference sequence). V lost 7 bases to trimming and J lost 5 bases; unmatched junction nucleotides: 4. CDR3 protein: CASTGTSGHNEQFF. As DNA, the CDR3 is TGTGCCAGCACTGGGACTAGCGGCCACAATGAGCAGTTCTTC.

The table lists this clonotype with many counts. CDR3 bases: TGCAGCGTCGTGCCGGGACAGGGCGGTCGCGGCTACACCTTC. This gives the protein CSVVPGQGGRGYTF. This chain connects TRBV29-1 to TRBJ1-2; TRBD1 matches 9 bases. Germline trimming cut 6 bases from V and 8 bases from J; bases unmatched to any gene: 13. Germline V lookup: CDR1 SQVTM, CDR2 ANQGSEA. This CDR3 spans 14 amino acids.

The CDR3 nucleotides are TGCAGTGCTAGAGGGGGCGGGGAGGCCCTCCACTTT. Amino acid sequence: CSARGGGEALHF. The chain couples TRBV20-1 to TRBJ1-6; D is possibly TRBD1 (5 bases). Germline CDR1 reads DFQATT; CDR2 reads SNEGSKA (reference sequence). V was clipped by 1 base and J by 14 bases, with 12 bases between them. There are 12 residues in the CDR3.

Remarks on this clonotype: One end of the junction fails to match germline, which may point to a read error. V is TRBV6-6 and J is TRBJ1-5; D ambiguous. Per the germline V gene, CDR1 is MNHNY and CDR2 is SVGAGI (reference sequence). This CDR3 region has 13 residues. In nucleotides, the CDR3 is TGCGCCAGCAACCAAGCGGGCAATCAGCCCCAGCATTTT. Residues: CASNQAGNQPQHF.

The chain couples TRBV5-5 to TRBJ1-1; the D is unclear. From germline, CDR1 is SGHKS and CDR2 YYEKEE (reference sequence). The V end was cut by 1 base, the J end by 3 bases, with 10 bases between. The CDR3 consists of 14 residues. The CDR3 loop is CASSLSFPDTEAFF. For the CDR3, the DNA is TGTGCCAGCAGCTTGTCGTTTCCTGACACTGAAGCTTTCTTT.

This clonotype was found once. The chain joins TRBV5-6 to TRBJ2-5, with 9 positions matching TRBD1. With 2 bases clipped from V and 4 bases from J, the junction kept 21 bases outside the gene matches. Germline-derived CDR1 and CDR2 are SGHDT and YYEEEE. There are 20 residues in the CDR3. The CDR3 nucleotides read TGTGCCAGCAGCTTTGGGTGGAACCGGGACAGGGAACACCGGGGAGAGACCCAGTACTTC. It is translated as CASSFGWNRDREHRGETQYF.

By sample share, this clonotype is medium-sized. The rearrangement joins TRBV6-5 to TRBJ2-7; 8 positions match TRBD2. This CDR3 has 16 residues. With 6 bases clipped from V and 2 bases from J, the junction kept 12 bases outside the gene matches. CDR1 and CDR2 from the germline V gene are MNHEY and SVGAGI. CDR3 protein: CASRAGGSGTTYEQYF. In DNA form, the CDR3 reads TGTGCCAGCAGAGCCGGTGGTAGCGGGACCACCTACGAGCAGTACTTC.

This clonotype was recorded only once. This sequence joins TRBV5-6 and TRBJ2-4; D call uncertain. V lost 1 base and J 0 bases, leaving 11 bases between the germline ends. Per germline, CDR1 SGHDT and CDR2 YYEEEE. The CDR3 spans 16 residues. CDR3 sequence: CASSLLSALAKNIQYF. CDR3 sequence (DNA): TGTGCCAGCAGCTTGCTGAGTGCCCTAGCCAAAAACATTCAGTACTTC.

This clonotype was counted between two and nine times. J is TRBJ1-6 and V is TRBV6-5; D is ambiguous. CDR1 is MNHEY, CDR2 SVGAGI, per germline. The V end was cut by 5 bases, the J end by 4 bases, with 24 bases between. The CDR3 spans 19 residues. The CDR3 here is CASSQDTVRARGYNSPLHF. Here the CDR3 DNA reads TGTGCCAGCAGTCAAGACACGGTTCGGGCTCGAGGTTATAATTCACCCCTCCACTTT.

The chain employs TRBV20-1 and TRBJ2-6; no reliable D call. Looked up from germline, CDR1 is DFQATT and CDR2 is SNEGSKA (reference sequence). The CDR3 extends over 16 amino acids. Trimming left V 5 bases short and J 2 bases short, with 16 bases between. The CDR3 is CSALAANWPGANVLTF. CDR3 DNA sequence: TGCAGTGCTCTGGCGGCGAATTGGCCTGGGGCCAACGTCCTGACTTTC.

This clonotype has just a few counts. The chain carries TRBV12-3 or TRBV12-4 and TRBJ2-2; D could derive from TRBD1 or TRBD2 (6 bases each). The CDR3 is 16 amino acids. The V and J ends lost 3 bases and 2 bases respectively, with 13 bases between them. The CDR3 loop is CASSFEEGENTGELFF. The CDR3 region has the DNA TGTGCCAGCAGTTTCGAGGAGGGGGAAAACACCGGGGAGCTGTTTTTT.

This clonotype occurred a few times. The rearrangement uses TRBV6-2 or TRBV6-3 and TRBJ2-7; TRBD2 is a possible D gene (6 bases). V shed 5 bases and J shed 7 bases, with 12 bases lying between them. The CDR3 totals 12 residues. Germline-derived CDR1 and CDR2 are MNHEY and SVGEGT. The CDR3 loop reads CASSQGAGEQYF. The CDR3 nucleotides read TGTGCCAGCAGTCAAGGGGCGGGGGAGCAGTACTTC.

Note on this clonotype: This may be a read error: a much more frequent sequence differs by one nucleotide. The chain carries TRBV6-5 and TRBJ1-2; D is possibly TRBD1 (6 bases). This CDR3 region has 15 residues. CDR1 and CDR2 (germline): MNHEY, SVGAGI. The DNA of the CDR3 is TGTGCCAGCAGTTACTCCCAACAGGGCCACTATGGCTACGCCTTC. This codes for CASSYSQQGHYGYAF.

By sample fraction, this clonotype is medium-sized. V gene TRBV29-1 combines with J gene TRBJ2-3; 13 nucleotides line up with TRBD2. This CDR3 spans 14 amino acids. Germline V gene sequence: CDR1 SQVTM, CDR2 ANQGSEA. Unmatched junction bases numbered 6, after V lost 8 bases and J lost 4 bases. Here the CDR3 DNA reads TGCAGCTCAACGACTAGCGGGAGGCCAGATACGCAGTATTTT. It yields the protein CSSTTSGRPDTQYF.

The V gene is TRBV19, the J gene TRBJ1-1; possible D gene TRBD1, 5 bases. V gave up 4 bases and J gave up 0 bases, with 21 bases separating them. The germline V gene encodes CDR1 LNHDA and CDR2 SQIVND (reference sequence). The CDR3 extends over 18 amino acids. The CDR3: CASSTPFLPGRMNTEAFF. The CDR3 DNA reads TGTGCCAGTAGTACCCCCTTCTTACCAGGGAGGATGAACACTGAAGCTTTCTTT. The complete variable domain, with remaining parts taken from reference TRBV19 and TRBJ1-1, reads DGGITQSPKYLFRKEGQNVTLSCEQNLNHDAMYWYRQDPGQGLRLIYYSQIVNDFQKGDIAEGYSVSREKKESFPLTVTSAQKNPTAFYLCASSTPFLPGRMNTEAFFGQGTRLTVV.

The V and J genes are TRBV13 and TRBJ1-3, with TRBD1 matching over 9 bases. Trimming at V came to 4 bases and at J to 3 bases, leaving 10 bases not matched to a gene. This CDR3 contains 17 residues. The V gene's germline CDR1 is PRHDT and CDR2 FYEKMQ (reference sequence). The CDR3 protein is CASSWESGTGSGNTIYF. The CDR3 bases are TGTGCCAGCAGCTGGGAGTCCGGGACAGGGAGTGGAAACACCATATATTTT.

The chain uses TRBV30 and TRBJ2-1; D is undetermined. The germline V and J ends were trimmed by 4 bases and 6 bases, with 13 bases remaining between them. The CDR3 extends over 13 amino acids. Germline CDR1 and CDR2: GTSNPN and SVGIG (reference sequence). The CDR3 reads CAWTLQTVNEQFF. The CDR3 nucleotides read TGTGCCTGGACCCTTCAGACTGTCAATGAGCAGTTCTTC.

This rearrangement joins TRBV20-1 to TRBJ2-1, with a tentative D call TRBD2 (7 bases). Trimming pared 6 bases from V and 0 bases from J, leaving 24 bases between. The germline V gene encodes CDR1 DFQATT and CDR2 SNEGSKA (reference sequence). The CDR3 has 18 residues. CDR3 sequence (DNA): TGCAGTGCAACTTCGGGGGGCCCAAAATACAGCTCCTACAATGAGCAGTTCTTC. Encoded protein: CSATSGGPKYSSYNEQFF.